This T cell receptor beta chain was recorded in a study of blood T cell repertoires in COVID-19. Study context: Collection of acute and convalescent COVID-19 samples took place in the United States, Italy and Spain. PBMCs, B-cell-depleted T cells, or T cells were the source of the cDNA or gDNA that made up the material.

Original data processing: Amplified reference gene primers provided the basis for estimating nucleated cell counts. The method was immunoSEQ multiplex PCR; TCRdb's version includes in-frame clones alone and lacks a portion of them. Clone size and V and J calls were adopted from that table, with D and trimming inferred from the DNA. The sample lists over 600,000 clones, 80% to 90% occurring once. The CDR3 length is 15 residues. Germline lookup yields CDR1 LGHNA and CDR2 YSLEER. V dropped 3 bases and J dropped 4; count of bases not matched to a gene: 7. The TCR originated in a woman in her late teens or twenties with acute or convalescent COVID-19. The specimen sequenced was peripheral blood. V and J are TRBV4-3 and TRBJ1-2; TRBD1 matches 8 bases. The DNA for the CDR3 is TGCGCCAGCAGCCAGGGGGGACAGGAGACCTATGGCTACACCTTC. Translation gives CASSQGGQETYGYTF.